The source of this TCR beta chain is a study of blood T cell repertoires in COVID-19. Study information: The United States, Italy and Spain supplied acute and convalescent COVID-19 samples. T cells, B-cell-depleted T cells, or PBMCs provided the cDNA or gDNA that served as material.

As originally analysed: Estimation of nucleated cell counts relied on the amplification of reference gene primers. The method was immunoSEQ multiplex PCR; TCRdb's version includes in-frame clones alone and lacks a portion of them. That table is the source of V, J and clone size, and D and trimming were worked out from the DNA. The sample lists under 200,000 clones; 86% were seen once. The CDR3 sequence is 12 residues long. Trimming took off 5 bases at V and 2 bases at J, with 6 bases between the two ends. CDR1 is MDHEN, CDR2 SYDVKM, per germline. The chain recombines TRBV28 with TRBJ1-2; no clear D gene. The sequence was obtained from a man aged 50 or older with active or convalescent COVID-19. The specimen sequenced was peripheral blood. The DNA of the CDR3 is TGTGCCAGCAGTGGGCGCAACTATGGCTACACCTTC. Translating it yields CASSGRNYGYTF.